One sample yielded the 22 T cell receptor beta chains listed below, sequenced in a study of blood T cell repertoires in COVID-19. The data were produced by immunoSEQ multiplex PCR, yet TCRdb's version contains in-frame clones alone and is incomplete. In the table there are tens of thousands of clones, around 86% of which are singletons. The sequencing input was peripheral blood. These TCRs come from a woman over 75 with active or convalescent COVID-19.

The rearrangement uses TRBV3-1 (or the pseudogene TRBV3-2) and TRBJ2-7, with D perhaps matching TRBD2 (6 bases). The CDR3 loop spans 15 amino acids. Trimming took 4 bases from V and 0 from J, leaving 13 bases between them. CDR1 is LGHDT and CDR2 is YNNKEL in the germline V gene (reference sequence). CDR3 nucleotide sequence: TGTGCCAGCAGCCCCTACCTAGCGAGCTCCTACGAGCAGTACTTC. Translated, it gives CASSPYLASSYEQYF.

The V gene is TRBV3-1 (or the pseudogene TRBV3-2), the J gene TRBJ2-5, with D possibly being TRBD2 (6 bases). The CDR3 sequence is 14 residues long. Germline CDR1 and CDR2: LGHDT and YNNKEL (reference sequence). Trimming left V 1 base short and J 4 bases short, with 10 bases between. The DNA for the CDR3 is TGTGCCAGCAGCCAAGCCGGGGGAGGAGAGACCCAGTACTTC. This translates into CASSQAGGGETQYF.

With regard to this clone: A read error may account for a junction end that differs from germline. The chain recombines TRBV4-2 with TRBJ2-1; 8 bases map to TRBD2. Germline V gives CDR1 LGHNA, CDR2 YNFKEQ. The CDR3 spans 16 residues. The CDR3 reads CASSHALAGSFNEQFF. DNA of the CDR3: TGTGCCAGCAGCCATGCCTTAGCGGGGTCCTTCAATGAGCAGTTCTTC.

This clone was observed a few times. The rearrangement links TRBV7-9 to TRBJ1-3, with D maybe TRBD1 (5 bases). Germline CDR1 and CDR2: SEHNR and FQNEAQ (reference sequence). V shed 2 bases and J shed 2 bases, with 13 bases lying between them. The CDR3 totals 16 residues. CDR3 residues: CASSLSPGGTGNTIYF. CDR3 nucleotide sequence: TGTGCCAGCAGCTTAAGTCCGGGGGGGACTGGAAACACCATATATTTT.

The V gene is TRBV19, the J gene TRBJ1-5, with 7 bases identical to TRBD1. This CDR3 has 16 residues. Germline values: CDR1 LNHDA, CDR2 SQIVND (reference sequence). The V gene end was trimmed by 6 bases and the J gene end by 1 base; junction bases not matched to a gene: 9. In DNA, the CDR3 is TGTGCCAGTAGGTTGGAAGGGGGCGCGAGCAATCAGCCCCAGCATTTT. It specifies CASRLEGGASNQPQHF.

J is TRBJ1-1 and V is TRBV28; TRBD1 matches at 8 bases. The V and J ends lost 2 bases and 7 bases, in that order; junction bases with no gene match: 6. This CDR3 is built from 14 residues. Per the germline V gene, CDR1 is MDHEN and CDR2 is SYDVKM. In nucleotides, the CDR3 is TGTGCCAGCAGTTTAGGACAGGGTCATAGTGAAGCTTTCTTT. Translated: CASSLGQGHSEAFF.

The CDR3: CASSTGYTEAFF. CDR3 bases: TGTGCCAGCAGCACAGGGTACACTGAAGCTTTCTTT. The chain carries TRBV12-3 or TRBV12-4 and TRBJ1-1, with a possible D match to TRBD1 (6 bases). V gave up 6 bases and J gave up 3 bases, with 8 bases separating them. The CDR3 extends over 12 amino acids.

The chain joins TRBV2 to TRBJ1-5, with no clear D. The germline CDR1 and CDR2 sequences are SNHLY and FYNNEI. V was pared by 8 bases and J by 9 bases, with 17 bases between. CDR3 length: 13 amino acids. This CDR3 reads CASGRDQIGPQHF. The CDR3 coding sequence is TGTGCCAGCGGGAGGGATCAGATTGGGCCCCAGCATTTT.

This rearrangement joins TRBV9 to TRBJ2-1; tentative D call: TRBD2 (6 bases). The CDR3 runs 12 residues. Trimming cost V 4 bases and J 9 bases, with 11 bases left between them. Germline CDR1 reads SGDLS; CDR2 reads YYNGEE. In nucleotides, the CDR3 is TGTGCCAGCAGCAGACTAGTCGGTGAGCAGTTCTTC. Amino acids: CASSRLVGEQFF.

The count of this clone is one. The V and J genes are TRBV5-1 and TRBJ1-6, with D hard to call. This CDR3 is 13 amino acids long. The germline CDR1 and CDR2 sequences are SGHRS and YFSETQ. Trimming removed 6 bases from V and 5 bases from J, with 9 bases in between. In nucleotides, the CDR3 is TGCGCCAGCAAATCGGGAGATAATTCACCCCTCCACTTT. This codes for CASKSGDNSPLHF. The full variable domain, rest sourced from reference TRBV5-1 and TRBJ1-6, is KAGVTQTPRYLIKTRGQQVTLSCSPISGHRSVSWYQQTPGQGLQFLFEYFSETQRNKGNFPGRFSGRQFSNSRSEMNVSTLELGDSALYLCASKSGDNSPLHFGNGTRLTVT.

The V and J genes are TRBV27 and TRBJ2-1; 9 bases fit TRBD1. Germline CDR1 reads MNHEY; CDR2 reads SMNVEV (reference sequence). The trim removed 6 bases at V and 0 bases at J, leaving 9 bases unmatched. This CDR3 region has 17 residues. Here the CDR3 reads CASRNPRDRDSYNEQFF. In DNA, the CDR3 is TGTGCCAGCAGAAACCCCCGGGACAGGGACTCCTACAATGAGCAGTTCTTC.

The chain recombines TRBV11-2 with TRBJ1-2; D gene unclear. The CDR3 totals 15 residues. Germline values: CDR1 SGHAT, CDR2 FQNNGV. With 0 bases removed from V and 2 bases from J, the gap between germline ends came to 10 bases. CDR3 sequence reads: CASSLDVTINYGYTF. DNA for the CDR3: TGTGCCAGCAGCTTAGATGTCACTATAAACTATGGCTACACCTTC. Complete variable domain (other parts from reference TRBV11-2 and TRBJ1-2): EAGVAQSPRYKIIEKRQSVAFWCNPISGHATLYWYQQILGQGPKLLIQFQNNGVVDDSQLPKDRFSAERLKGVDSTLKIQPAKLEDSAVYLCASSLDVTINYGYTFGSGTRLTVV.

CDR3 nucleotide sequence: TGTGCCAGTAGTAGCGGGACAGGGGAGAATACGCAGTATTTT. Protein: CASSSGTGENTQYF. The J gene is TRBJ2-3, the V gene TRBV19, with 10 positions matching TRBD1. This CDR3 contains 14 residues. V lost 4 bases to trimming and J lost 7 bases; unmatched junction nucleotides: 5. Germline values: CDR1 LNHDA, CDR2 SQIVND (reference sequence).

This clone came up once. The chain combines TRBV24-1 with TRBJ2-5; a possible D gene is TRBD2 (5 bases). The CDR3 is 15 amino acids. Deletions cut 0 bases from V and 5 bases from J, with 12 bases between. Germline V gives CDR1 KGHDR, CDR2 SFDVKD. CDR3 protein: CATSDLTASGETQYF. The CDR3 DNA follows: TGTGCCACCAGTGATTTGACTGCCTCGGGGGAGACCCAGTACTTC.

V gene TRBV6-1 combines with J gene TRBJ1-2; 11 nucleotides agree with TRBD1. Trimming took 2 bases from V and 6 from J; bases not matched to a gene: 8. The germline V gene has CDR1 MNHNS and CDR2 SASEGT. The CDR3 is 16 residues long. The CDR3 loop is CASSEKIGQGAHGYTF. CDR3 coding DNA: TGTGCCAGCAGTGAAAAAATTGGACAGGGGGCCCATGGCTACACCTTC.

The rearrangement links TRBV21-1 to TRBJ1-5; TRBD1 is the table's D call, not checked against the DNA. TRBV21-1 is an annotated pseudogene. This CDR3 is built from 17 residues. CDR3 sequence (DNA): TGTGCCAGCAGCAAAGGTGGGGACAGATATAGCAATCAGCCCCAGCATTTT. Translation: CASSKGGDRYSNQPQHF.

The chain has TRBV5-1 and TRBJ2-3; the match to TRBD2 covers 7 bases. Germline loops: CDR1 SGHRS, CDR2 YFSETQ. The CDR3 loop spans 14 amino acids. V shed 4 bases, J shed 5 bases, and the junction held 7 bases outside the gene matches. The CDR3 loop reads CASSLVGGIDTQYF. The CDR3 coding sequence is TGCGCCAGCAGCCTTGTGGGGGGGATAGATACGCAGTATTTT. The whole variable domain, remainder taken from reference TRBV5-1 and TRBJ2-3, is KAGVTQTPRYLIKTRGQQVTLSCSPISGHRSVSWYQQTPGQGLQFLFEYFSETQRNKGNFPGRFSGRQFSNSRSEMNVSTLELGDSALYLCASSLVGGIDTQYFGPGTRLTVL.

V gene TRBV6-5 combines with J gene TRBJ2-7; TRBD2 matches at 12 bases. With V trimmed by 7 bases and J by 7 bases, 8 bases remained unmatched. This CDR3 comprises 14 residues. Germline CDR1 is MNHEY and CDR2 is SVGAGI. The CDR3 DNA reads as TGTGCCAGCATTTGGGCTAGCGGGAGGGATGAGCAGTACTTC. As protein: CASIWASGRDEQYF.

This clone was seen only once. V and J are TRBV7-8 and TRBJ1-1; D ambiguous. The germline V gene has CDR1 SGHVS and CDR2 FQNEAQ. This CDR3 spans 14 amino acids. Trimming shortened V by 5 bases and J by 4 bases, and 14 bases separated the two germline ends. CDR3: CASSPMVESTEAFF. CDR3 in DNA: TGTGCCAGCAGCCCCATGGTAGAGAGCACTGAAGCTTTCTTT.

The rearrangement joins TRBV7-9 to TRBJ2-1; TRBD2 matches 9 bases. The CDR3 spans 16 residues. Germline V gene data show CDR1 as SEHNR and CDR2 as FQNEAQ (reference sequence). Trimming took 7 bases from V and 7 from J; bases not matched to a gene: 14. CDR3 DNA sequence: TGTGCCAGCACCCCGCGTCTAGCGGGAACCAGGAATGAGCAGTTCTTC. As protein: CASTPRLAGTRNEQFF.

This clone was counted a single time. The chain combines TRBV6-2 or TRBV6-3 with TRBJ2-7, with D possibly being TRBD2 (6 bases). CDR3 length: 15 amino acids. The V end was cut by 2 bases, the J end by 0 bases, with 11 bases between. Germline assignment: CDR1 MNHEY and CDR2 SVGEGT. As DNA, the CDR3 is TGTGCCAGCAGTTACCCAGCGGGCCCCTCCTACGAGCAGTACTTC. This codes for CASSYPAGPSYEQYF.

The chain carries TRBV2 and TRBJ2-7; 7 bases match TRBD1. Looked up from germline, CDR1 is SNHLY and CDR2 is FYNNEI. The CDR3 runs 14 residues. The ends lost 5 bases at V and 2 bases at J; junction bases unmatched: 6. CDR3 DNA: TGTGCCAGCAGTTGGACAGGACAAACCTACGAGCAGTACTTC. Encoded protein: CASSWTGQTYEQYF. Using reference TRBV2 and TRBJ2-7 for the parts outside the CDR3, the full variable domain is EPEVTQTPSHQVTQMGQEVILRCVPISNHLYFYWYRQILGQKVEFLVSFYNNEISEKSEIFDDQFSVERPDGSNFTLKIRSTKLEDSAMYFCASSWTGQTYEQYFGPGTRLTVT.